This T cell receptor beta chain was sequenced during a study of T cells in Graves' hyperthyroidism and ophthalmopathy. For this clonotype: What it binds is unknown.

This CDR3 spans 14 amino acids. V shed 8 bases, J shed 0 bases, and the junction held 5 bases outside the gene matches. Germline V gene sequence: CDR1 ENHRY, CDR2 SYGVKD. Study conclusions and caveats: Blood also carried most thyroid clonotypes expanded above 0.001.

The CDR3 regions of TCR beta were amplified from RNA transcripts. A set of HTBI primers served as the primers for a first-round RT-PCR of the TCR CDR3. One entry per CDR3 protein, called by TCRdb with MiXCR from the multiplex PCR reads. There are around 760,000 distinct CDR3 sequences in the sample; about 35% occur only once, and roughly 30% lies in the top ten. This receptor was obtained from a woman aged 40 to 50 with Graves' hyperthyroidism. The V call is TRBV10-3, the J call TRBJ2-7; 9 bases match TRBD1. Sequencing was carried out using blood. The CDR3 nucleotides are TGTGCCATCGAAGACAGGGGGAGCTCCTACGAGCAGTACTTC. Amino acid sequence: CAIEDRGSSYEQYF.